This T cell receptor beta chain is drawn from a study of T cell responses to AZD1222 COVID-19 vaccine. Findings of the study overall: Only a handful of AZD1222 recipients tested seropositive at baseline.

Produced via immunoSEQ multiplex PCR; TCRdb's table is partial and in-frame only. Counted here are some 63,000 clones, 84% occurring once; the ten biggest clones make up around 19%. To note about this clone: Its antigen is not known.

Germline assignment: CDR1 SGHAT and CDR2 FQNNGV. V gave up 6 bases and J gave up 1 base; unmatched junction bases: 14. The CDR3 is 17 amino acids. The specimen comprised peripheral blood, sampled on day 0 of AZD1222 vaccination. The chain employs TRBV11-2 and TRBJ2-7; 8 nucleotides match TRBD2. This sequence originates from an adult in good health. The CDR3 DNA sequence: TGTGCCAGCAGTTTTTCAATGGGGAGCGGGAGATCCTACGAGCAGTACTTC. It translates to CASSFSMGSGRSYEQYF.